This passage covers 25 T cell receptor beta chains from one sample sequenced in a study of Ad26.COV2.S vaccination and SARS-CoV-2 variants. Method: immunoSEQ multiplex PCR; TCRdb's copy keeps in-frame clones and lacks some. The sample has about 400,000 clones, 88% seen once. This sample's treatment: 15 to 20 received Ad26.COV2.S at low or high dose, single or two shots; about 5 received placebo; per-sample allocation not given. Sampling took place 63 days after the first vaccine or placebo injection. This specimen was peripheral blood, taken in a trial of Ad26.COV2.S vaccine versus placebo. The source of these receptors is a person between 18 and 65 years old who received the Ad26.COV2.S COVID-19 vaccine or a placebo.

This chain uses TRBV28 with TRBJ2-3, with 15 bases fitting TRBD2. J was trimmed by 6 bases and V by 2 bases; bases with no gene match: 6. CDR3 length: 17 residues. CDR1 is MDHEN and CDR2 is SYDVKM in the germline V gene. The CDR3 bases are TGTGCCAGCAGTTTACCCCGGACTAGCGGGGGGGCGGATACGCAGTATTTT. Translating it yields CASSLPRTSGGADTQYF.

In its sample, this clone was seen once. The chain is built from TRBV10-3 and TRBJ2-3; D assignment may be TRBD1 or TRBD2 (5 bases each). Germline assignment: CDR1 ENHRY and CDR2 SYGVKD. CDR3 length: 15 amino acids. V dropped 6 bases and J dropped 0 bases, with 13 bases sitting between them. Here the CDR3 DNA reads TGTGCCATCAGGGCAGGGCGGAGGAGCACAGATACGCAGTATTTT. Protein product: CAIRAGRRSTDTQYF.

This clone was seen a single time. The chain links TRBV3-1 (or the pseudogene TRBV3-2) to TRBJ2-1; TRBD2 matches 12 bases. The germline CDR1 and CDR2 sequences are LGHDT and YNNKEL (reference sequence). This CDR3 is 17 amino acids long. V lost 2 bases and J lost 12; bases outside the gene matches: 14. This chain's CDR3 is CASSQSKLAGGPIRQFF. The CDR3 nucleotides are TGTGCCAGCAGCCAATCCAAGCTAGCGGGGGGGCCGATAAGGCAGTTCTTC.

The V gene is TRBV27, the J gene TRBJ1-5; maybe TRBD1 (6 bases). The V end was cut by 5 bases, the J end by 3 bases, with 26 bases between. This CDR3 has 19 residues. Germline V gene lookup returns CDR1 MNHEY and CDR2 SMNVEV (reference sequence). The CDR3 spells CASSPYSGLYRANNQPQHF. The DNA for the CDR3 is TGTGCCAGCAGTCCCTATTCTGGTTTGTACAGGGCTAACAATCAGCCCCAGCATTTT.

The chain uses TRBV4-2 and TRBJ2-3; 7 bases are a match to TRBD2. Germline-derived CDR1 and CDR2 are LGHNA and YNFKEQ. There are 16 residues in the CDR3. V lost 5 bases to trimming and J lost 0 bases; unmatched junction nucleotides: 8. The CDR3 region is CASSVHRGESTDTQYF. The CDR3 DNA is TGTGCCAGCAGCGTACATCGGGGGGAAAGCACAGATACGCAGTATTTT.

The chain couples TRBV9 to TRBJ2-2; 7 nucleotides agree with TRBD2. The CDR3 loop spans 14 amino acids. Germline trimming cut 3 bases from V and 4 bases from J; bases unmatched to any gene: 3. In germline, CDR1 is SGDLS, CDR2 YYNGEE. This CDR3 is CASSARGVTGELFF. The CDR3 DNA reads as TGTGCCAGCAGCGCCCGGGGGGTCACCGGGGAGCTGTTTTTT.

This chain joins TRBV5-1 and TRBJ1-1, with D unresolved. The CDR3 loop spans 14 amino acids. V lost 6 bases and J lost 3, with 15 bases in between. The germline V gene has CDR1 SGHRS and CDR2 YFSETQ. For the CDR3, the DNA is TGCGCCAGCAACATTGATCGCGGGGACACTGAAGCTTTCTTT. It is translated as CASNIDRGDTEAFF.

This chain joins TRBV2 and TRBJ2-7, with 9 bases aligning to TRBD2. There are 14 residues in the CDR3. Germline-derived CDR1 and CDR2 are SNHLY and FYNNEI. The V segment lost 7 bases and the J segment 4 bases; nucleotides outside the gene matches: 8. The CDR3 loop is CASIGTSILYEQYF. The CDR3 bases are TGTGCCAGCATAGGGACTAGCATTTTGTACGAGCAGTACTTC.

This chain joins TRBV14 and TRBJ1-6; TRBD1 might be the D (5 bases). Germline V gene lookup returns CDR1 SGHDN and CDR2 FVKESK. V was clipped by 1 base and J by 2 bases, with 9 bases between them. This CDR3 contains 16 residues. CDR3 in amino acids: CASSQGTGAYNSPLHF. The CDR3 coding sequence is TGTGCCAGCAGCCAAGGAACAGGCGCCTATAATTCACCCCTCCACTTT.

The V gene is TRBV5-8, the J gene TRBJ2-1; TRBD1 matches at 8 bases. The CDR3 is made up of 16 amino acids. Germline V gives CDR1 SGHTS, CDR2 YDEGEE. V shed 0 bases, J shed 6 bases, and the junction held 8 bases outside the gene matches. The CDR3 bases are TGTGCCAGCAGCTTGGCGGCAGGGGGCCGAGGCAATGAGCAGTTCTTC. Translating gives CASSLAAGGRGNEQFF.

The CDR3 loop reads CASSLSLSSYNEQFF. The CDR3 nucleotides read TGTGCCAGCAGCTTAAGTCTGAGCTCCTACAATGAGCAGTTCTTC. V usage is TRBV7-2 and J usage is TRBJ2-1; no clear D gene. The CDR3 sequence is 15 residues long. Germline CDR1 SGHTA, CDR2 FQGNSA. Trimming pared 2 bases from V and 0 bases from J, leaving 8 bases between.

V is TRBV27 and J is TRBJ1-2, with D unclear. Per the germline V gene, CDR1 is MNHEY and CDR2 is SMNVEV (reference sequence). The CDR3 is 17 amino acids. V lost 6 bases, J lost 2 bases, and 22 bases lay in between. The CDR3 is CASRSSGGEILNYGYTF. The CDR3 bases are TGTGCCAGCAGATCCTCGGGTGGGGAGATTTTAAACTATGGCTACACCTTC.

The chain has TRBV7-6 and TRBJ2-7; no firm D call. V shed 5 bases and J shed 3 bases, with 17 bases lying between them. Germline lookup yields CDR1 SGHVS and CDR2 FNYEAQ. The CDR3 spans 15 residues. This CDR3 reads CASSPDPITSYEQYF. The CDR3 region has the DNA TGTGCCAGCAGCCCGGACCCCATTACCAGCTACGAGCAGTACTTC.

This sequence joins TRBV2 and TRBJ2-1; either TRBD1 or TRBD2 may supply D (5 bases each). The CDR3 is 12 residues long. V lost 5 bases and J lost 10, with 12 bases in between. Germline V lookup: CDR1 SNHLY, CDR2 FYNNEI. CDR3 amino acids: CASSFQGGEQFF. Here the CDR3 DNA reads TGTGCCAGCAGTTTTCAGGGCGGGGAGCAGTTCTTC.

CDR3 amino acids: CASSLDSQETQYF. CDR3 coding DNA: TGTGCCAGCAGCTTAGACAGCCAAGAGACCCAGTACTTC. V gene TRBV11-1 combines with J gene TRBJ2-5, with D unclear. V dropped 1 base and J dropped 1 base, with 4 bases sitting between them. The CDR3 is 13 amino acids. Germline CDR1 is SGHAT and CDR2 is FQDESV (reference sequence).

In nucleotides, the CDR3 is TGTGCCAGCAGCCTCGACGAGACCCAGTACTTC. Translated: CASSLDETQYF. V gene TRBV7-8 combines with J gene TRBJ2-5, with D unresolved. This CDR3 contains 11 residues. CDR1 and CDR2 from the germline V gene are SGHVS and FQNEAQ. V gave up 5 bases and J gave up 5 bases, with 6 bases separating them.

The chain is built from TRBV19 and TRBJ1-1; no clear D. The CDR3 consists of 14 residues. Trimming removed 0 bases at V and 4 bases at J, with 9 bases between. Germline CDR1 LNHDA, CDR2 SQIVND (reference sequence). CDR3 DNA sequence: TGTGCCAGTAGTATAGATCGTTGGGGCACTGAAGCTTTCTTT. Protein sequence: CASSIDRWGTEAFF.

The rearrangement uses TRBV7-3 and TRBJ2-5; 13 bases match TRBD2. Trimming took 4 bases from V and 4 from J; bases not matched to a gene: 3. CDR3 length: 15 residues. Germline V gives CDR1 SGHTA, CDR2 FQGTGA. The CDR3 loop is CASSYGLAGAETQYF. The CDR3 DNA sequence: TGTGCCAGCAGCTATGGACTAGCGGGGGCAGAGACCCAGTACTTC.

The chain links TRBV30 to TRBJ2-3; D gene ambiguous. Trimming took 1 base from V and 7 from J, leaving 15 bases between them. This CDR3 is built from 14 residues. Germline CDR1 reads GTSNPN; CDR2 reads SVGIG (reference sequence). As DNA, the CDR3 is TGTGCCTGGAGTGGTCATGCCAACATTTATACGCAGTATTTT. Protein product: CAWSGHANIYTQYF.

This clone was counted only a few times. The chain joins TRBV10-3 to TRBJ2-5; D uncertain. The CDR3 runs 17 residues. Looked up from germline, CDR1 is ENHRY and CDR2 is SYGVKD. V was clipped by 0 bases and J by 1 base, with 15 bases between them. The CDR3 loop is CAISESRTIAGQETQYF. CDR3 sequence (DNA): TGTGCCATCAGTGAGTCGAGAACTATCGCAGGCCAAGAGACCCAGTACTTC.

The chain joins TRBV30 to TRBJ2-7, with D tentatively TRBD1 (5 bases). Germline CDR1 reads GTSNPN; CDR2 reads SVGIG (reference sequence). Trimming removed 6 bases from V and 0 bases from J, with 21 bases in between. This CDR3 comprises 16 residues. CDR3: CACRLTAPWSSYEQYF. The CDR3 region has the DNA TGTGCCTGCCGCTTGACAGCTCCTTGGAGCTCCTACGAGCAGTACTTC.

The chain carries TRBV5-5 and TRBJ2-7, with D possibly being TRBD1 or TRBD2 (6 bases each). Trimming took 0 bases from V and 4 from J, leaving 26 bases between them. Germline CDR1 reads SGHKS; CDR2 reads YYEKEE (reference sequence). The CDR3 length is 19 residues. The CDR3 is CASSLALGFRGAVGYEQYF. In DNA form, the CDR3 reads TGTGCCAGCAGCTTGGCCTTAGGATTTAGGGGGGCAGTGGGTTACGAGCAGTACTTC.

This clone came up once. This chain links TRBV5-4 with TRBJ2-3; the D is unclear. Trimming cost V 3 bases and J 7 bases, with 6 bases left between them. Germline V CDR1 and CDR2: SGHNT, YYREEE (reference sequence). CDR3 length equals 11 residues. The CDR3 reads CASSYQYTQYF. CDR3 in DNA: TGTGCCAGCAGCTATCAGTATACGCAGTATTTT.

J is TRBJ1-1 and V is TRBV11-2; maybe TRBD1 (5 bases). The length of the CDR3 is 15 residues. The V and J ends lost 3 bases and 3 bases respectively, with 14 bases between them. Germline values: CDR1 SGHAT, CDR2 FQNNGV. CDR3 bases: TGTGCCAGCAGCTTCCGTTGGGGGGGGGACACTGAAGCTTTCTTT. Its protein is CASSFRWGGDTEAFF. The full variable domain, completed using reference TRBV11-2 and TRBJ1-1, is EAGVAQSPRYKIIEKRQSVAFWCNPISGHATLYWYQQILGQGPKLLIQFQNNGVVDDSQLPKDRFSAERLKGVDSTLKIQPAKLEDSAVYLCASSFRWGGDTEAFFGQGTRLTVV.

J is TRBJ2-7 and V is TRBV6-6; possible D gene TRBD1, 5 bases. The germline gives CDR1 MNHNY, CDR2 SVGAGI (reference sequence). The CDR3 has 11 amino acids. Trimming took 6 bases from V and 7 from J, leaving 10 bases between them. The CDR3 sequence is CASSRVGEQYF. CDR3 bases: TGTGCCAGCAGCAGGGTTGGGGAGCAGTACTTC.